Shown below are 18 T cell receptor beta chains from a single sample sequenced in a study of blood T cell repertoires in COVID-19. Using immunoSEQ multiplex PCR, the repertoire was profiled, and TCRdb retains in-frame clones only, with some absent. The data show 200,000 to 300,000 clones, 88% seen once. Specimen: peripheral blood. The receptors derive from a woman under 40 with COVID-19, enrolled during active disease.

The chain combines TRBV19 with TRBJ1-2, with TRBD1 identical over 8 bases. Germline values: CDR1 LNHDA, CDR2 SQIVND (reference sequence). The CDR3 runs 15 residues. The ends lost 3 bases at V and 4 bases at J; junction bases unmatched: 7. The CDR3: CASSIGDRISYGYTF. Written as DNA, the CDR3 is TGTGCCAGTAGTATTGGGGACAGGATAAGCTATGGCTACACCTTC.

The chain couples TRBV7-6 to TRBJ2-3, with D uncertain. The germline V and J ends were trimmed by 2 bases and 1 base, with 19 bases remaining between them. Looked up from germline, CDR1 is SGHVS and CDR2 is FNYEAQ. CDR3 length: 18 amino acids. The CDR3 is CASSLSYGWAMRTDTQYF. The DNA for the CDR3 is TGTGCCAGCAGCTTAAGTTACGGTTGGGCGATGCGCACAGATACGCAGTATTTT.

In nucleotides, the CDR3 is TGTGCCAGCAGCGAGGGACTAGCGGGAAACACCGGGGAGCTGTTTTTT. This gives the protein CASSEGLAGNTGELFF. This chain links TRBV9 with TRBJ2-2; the match to TRBD2 covers 13 bases. CDR1 SGDLS and CDR2 YYNGEE come from the germline V gene. The junction had 1 base not matched to a gene; V was cut back by 3 bases and J by 2 bases. CDR3 length equals 16 residues.

The rearrangement joins TRBV7-6 to TRBJ2-1; 8 bases align to TRBD2. This CDR3 has 17 amino acids. In germline, CDR1 is SGHVS, CDR2 FNYEAQ. V shed 5 bases, J shed 8 bases, and the junction held 17 bases outside the gene matches. CDR3 bases: TGTGCCAGCAGCCCCGCGGGAGGCCAGCGAGGGATATATGAGCAGTTCTTC. Residues: CASSPAGGQRGIYEQFF.

The count of this clone is one. This chain uses TRBV11-3 with TRBJ2-3; 8 nucleotides match TRBD2. This CDR3 has 17 residues. Per the germline V gene, CDR1 is SGHNT and CDR2 is YENEEA. V shed 1 base and J 4 bases; nucleotides not matched to a gene: 10. The CDR3 DNA reads TGTGCCAGCAGCTTAGCTCTGAGCGGGAGCACCCCAGATACGCAGTATTTT. Translating it yields CASSLALSGSTPDTQYF.

The J gene is TRBJ2-3, the V gene TRBV5-1; 9 bases line up with TRBD2. The CDR3 spans 15 residues. CDR1 and CDR2 (germline): SGHRS, YFSETQ. V was clipped by 4 bases and J by 4 bases; unmatched bases: 7. The DNA for the CDR3 is TGCGCCAGCAGCCTGGGTAGCGGGGGACCAGATACGCAGTATTTT. Amino acid sequence: CASSLGSGGPDTQYF.

The chain has TRBV6-2 or TRBV6-3 and TRBJ2-2; weak D call: TRBD1 (6 bases). Per the germline V gene, CDR1 is MNHEY and CDR2 is SVGEGT. This CDR3 contains 14 residues. The V and J ends lost 6 bases and 7 bases respectively, with 15 bases between them. The CDR3 spells CASSPGQRVGELFF. The DNA of the CDR3 is TGTGCCAGCAGCCCCGGACAGCGCGTCGGGGAGCTGTTTTTT.

This chain uses TRBV3-1 (or the pseudogene TRBV3-2) with TRBJ2-1; TRBD2 aligns across 16 bases. The CDR3 is 20 amino acids. The germline V gene has CDR1 LGHDT and CDR2 YNNKEL (reference sequence). The J segment lost 1 base and the V segment lost 1 base, leaving 7 bases of the junction unmatched. CDR3 bases: TGTGCCAGCAGCCAAGGCGTGGGACTAGCGGGAGGGGGGTCCTACAATGAGCAGTTCTTC. This gives the protein CASSQGVGLAGGGSYNEQFF.

The chain is built from TRBV14 and TRBJ1-4, with D uncertain. V dropped 3 bases and J dropped 0 bases, with 17 bases sitting between them. CDR3 size: 18 residues. Per germline, CDR1 SGHDN and CDR2 FVKESK. The CDR3 coding sequence is TGTGCCAGCAGCCATAATGGAGCTAATGGAGCAACTAATGAAAAACTGTTTTTT. Translated: CASSHNGANGATNEKLFF.

The rearrangement joins TRBV7-9 to TRBJ1-1; TRBD1 might be the D (5 bases). The CDR3 has 15 residues. Germline V gene lookup returns CDR1 SEHNR and CDR2 FQNEAQ (reference sequence). V lost 10 bases and J lost 5, with 23 bases in between. The CDR3 region is CAIRGAGHWGTEAFF. CDR3 DNA sequence: TGTGCCATCCGTGGGGCGGGGCACTGGGGAACTGAAGCTTTCTTT.

The chain links TRBV5-1 to TRBJ2-1, with D possibly matching TRBD1 (8 bases). Looked up from germline, CDR1 is SGHRS and CDR2 is YFSETQ. V lost 2 bases and J lost 6, with 15 bases in between. The CDR3 is 15 amino acids. CDR3 residues: CASSFGQGGFNEQFF. CDR3 sequence (DNA): TGCGCCAGCAGCTTCGGACAGGGAGGGTTCAATGAGCAGTTCTTC.

The V and J genes are TRBV11-2 and TRBJ2-1; TRBD2 matches at 10 bases. The V and J ends lost 2 bases and 8 bases, in that order; junction bases with no gene match: 6. Per the germline V gene, CDR1 is SGHAT and CDR2 is FQNNGV. The CDR3 consists of 15 residues. CDR3 sequence: CASSLLAGVGDEQFF. The CDR3 DNA reads as TGTGCCAGCAGCTTACTAGCGGGAGTTGGCGATGAGCAGTTCTTC.

The rearrangement joins TRBV5-1 to TRBJ2-3; D is undetermined. V shed 0 bases and J shed 0 bases, with 8 bases lying between them. The CDR3 is 15 residues long. The V gene's germline CDR1 is SGHRS and CDR2 YFSETQ. The CDR3 DNA is TGCGCCAGCAGCTTGGTGGCGGCGAGCACAGATACGCAGTATTTT. Protein product: CASSLVAASTDTQYF. Full variable domain (remainder filled in from reference TRBV5-1 and TRBJ2-3): KAGVTQTPRYLIKTRGQQVTLSCSPISGHRSVSWYQQTPGQGLQFLFEYFSETQRNKGNFPGRFSGRQFSNSRSEMNVSTLELGDSALYLCASSLVAASTDTQYFGPGTRLTVL.

This rearrangement joins TRBV27 to TRBJ1-6, with 8 nucleotides matching TRBD1. The germline V gene has CDR1 MNHEY and CDR2 SMNVEV (reference sequence). Trimming took 7 bases from V and 7 from J; bases not matched to a gene: 6. The CDR3 is 14 amino acids. The CDR3 region has the DNA TGTGCCAGCACTCGGACAGGGACGAATTCACCCCTCCACTTT. Translating it yields CASTRTGTNSPLHF.

The chain is built from TRBV11-2 and TRBJ1-5; D gene unclear. The V gene's germline CDR1 is SGHAT and CDR2 FQNNGV. The length of the CDR3 is 15 residues. The V end lost 0 bases, the J end lost 5 bases, and 11 bases lay between the germline ends. The CDR3 bases are TGTGCCAGCAGCTTAGATTCCCTCCCCCATCAGCCCCAGCATTTT. Its translation is CASSLDSLPHQPQHF.

The V and J genes are TRBV5-1 and TRBJ1-1; D not certain. The CDR3 has 13 amino acids. V was pared by 0 bases and J by 2 bases, with 5 bases between. Germline CDR1 SGHRS, CDR2 YFSETQ. CDR3: CASSLDINTEAFF. As DNA, the CDR3 is TGCGCCAGCAGCTTGGACATAAACACTGAAGCTTTCTTT.

CDR3 DNA sequence: TGTGCCAGTACCGAAATTGGGACAGCTAGCAATCAGCCCCAGCATTTT. Its protein product is CASTEIGTASNQPQHF. The chain employs TRBV19 and TRBJ1-5; 7 bases line up with TRBD1. Germline V gene lookup returns CDR1 LNHDA and CDR2 SQIVND (reference sequence). Trimming removed 7 bases from V and 0 bases from J; junction bases left unmatched: 9. This CDR3 has 16 amino acids. Complete variable domain (other parts from reference TRBV19 and TRBJ1-5): DGGITQSPKYLFRKEGQNVTLSCEQNLNHDAMYWYRQDPGQGLRLIYYSQIVNDFQKGDIAEGYSVSREKKESFPLTVTSAQKNPTAFYLCASTEIGTASNQPQHFGDGTRLSIL.

The chain has TRBV6-4 and TRBJ1-1; no reliable D call. V was trimmed by 8 bases and J by 4 bases, leaving 14 bases between them. The CDR3 has 13 amino acids. Germline assignment: CDR1 MRHNA and CDR2 SNTAGT. CDR3 in DNA: TGTGCCAGCCGGCCCAAGCGGGGCACTGAAGCTTTCTTT. Encoded protein: CASRPKRGTEAFF.